Described below is a single T cell receptor (beta chain) sequence and its context. Its specificity is unknown. This specimen belongs to a study of T-cell memory formation after mild COVID-19. Study findings and constraints: Researchers could not confirm that second-wave clones peaking on day 37 targeted SARS-CoV-2. CD4+ contracting clones were found mainly in CM and EM, and CD8+ ones in EMRA.

TCRdb fed the 5' RACE reads into MiXCR, producing one record per CDR3 protein. The sample holds roughly 500,000 distinct CDR3 sequences, about a fifth seen once. The CDR3 covers 17 residues. V gave up 4 bases and J gave up 0 bases, with 13 bases separating them. Germline-derived CDR1 and CDR2 are MGHRA and YSYEKL. Source material: PBMCs or a T cell subset sorted from them (not recorded which). This chain uses TRBV4-1 with TRBJ1-6; D might be TRBD1 (6 bases). The source is an adult woman who had mild COVID-19 (a few samples of this study predate the infection). Cell type and time point are not known. The CDR3 DNA follows: TGCGCCAGCAGCCCCCTCGGACAGTACTCCTATAATTCACCCCTCCACTTT. Its protein product is CASSPLGQYSYNSPLHF.